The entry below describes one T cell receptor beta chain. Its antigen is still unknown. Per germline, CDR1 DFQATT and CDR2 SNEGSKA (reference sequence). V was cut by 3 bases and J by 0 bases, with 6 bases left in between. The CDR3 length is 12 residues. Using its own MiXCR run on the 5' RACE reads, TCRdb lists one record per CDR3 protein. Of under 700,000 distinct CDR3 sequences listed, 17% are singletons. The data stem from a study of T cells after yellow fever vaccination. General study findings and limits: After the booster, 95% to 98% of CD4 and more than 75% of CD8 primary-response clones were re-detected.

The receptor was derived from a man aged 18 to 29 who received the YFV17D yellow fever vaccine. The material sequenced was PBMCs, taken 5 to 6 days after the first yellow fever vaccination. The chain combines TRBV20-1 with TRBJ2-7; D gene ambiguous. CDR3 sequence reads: CSASSNSYEQYF. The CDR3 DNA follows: TGCAGTGCTAGCAGCAACTCCTACGAGCAGTACTTC.